Listed below are T cell receptor beta chains from one sample, sequenced in a study of cytomegalovirus exposure and HLA in healthy donors. Assay: immunoSEQ multiplex PCR; the TCRdb copy retains only in-frame clones and omits some. The table has around 90,000 clones, less than 65% seen once. The sample was PBMCs. Every receptor here comes from a woman aged 30 to 39 in good health and CMV-seropositive. CDR3s include the opening cysteine and the closing phenylalanine or tryptophan. A D gene is named only where the DNA matches it firmly. Part of the rows lack a size; the others show once, few, many or a class for expanded clones.

d_call: TRBD1; j_call: TRBJ1-2; clone_size: NA; v_call: TRBV6-1; cdr3_aa: CANFPPPGTGDSYTF; cdr3_nt: TGTGCCAACTTCCCCCCGCCCGGCACAGGGGACAGCTACACCTTC
d_call: TRBD1; j_call: TRBJ2-7; clone_size: NA; v_call: TRBV7-9; cdr3_aa: CASSFGTAYEQYF; cdr3_nt: TGTGCCAGCAGCTTTGGGACAGCCTACGAGCAGTACTTC
d_call: NA; j_call: TRBJ1-5; clone_size: NA; v_call: TRBV6-6; cdr3_aa: CASSPSGGFNQPQHF; cdr3_nt: TGTGCCAGCAGTCCCAGCGGAGGGTTCAATCAGCCCCAGCATTTT
d_call: NA; j_call: TRBJ2-3; clone_size: once; v_call: TRBV7-9; cdr3_aa: CASSLGQGSITDTQYF; cdr3_nt: TGTGCCAGCAGCTTAGGTCAGGGGAGCATAACAGATACGCAGTATTTT
d_call: NA; j_call: TRBJ1-5; clone_size: NA; v_call: TRBV6-5; cdr3_aa: CASRKGQRKEPQHF; cdr3_nt: TGTGCCAGCAGAAAAGGACAGCGCAAGGAGCCCCAGCATTTT
d_call: TRBD1; j_call: TRBJ2-7; clone_size: few; v_call: TRBV28; cdr3_aa: CASSSGQGDLYEQYF; cdr3_nt: TGTGCCAGCAGTTCGGGACAGGGGGACCTCTACGAGCAGTACTTC
d_call: NA; j_call: TRBJ1-2; clone_size: NA; v_call: TRBV30; cdr3_aa: CARTGGRYGYTF; cdr3_nt: TGTGCCCGAACCGGGGGACGCTATGGCTACACCTTC
d_call: NA; j_call: TRBJ2-2; clone_size: NA; v_call: TRBV19; cdr3_aa: CASRNRGSTGELFF; cdr3_nt: TGTGCCAGTAGAAATAGGGGATCCACCGGGGAGCTGTTTTTT
d_call: NA; j_call: TRBJ1-4; clone_size: NA; v_call: TRBV6-1; cdr3_aa: CASSELSGRGGKLFF; cdr3_nt: TGTGCCAGCAGTGAGCTCTCCGGCAGGGGTGGAAAACTGTTTTTT
d_call: TRBD2; j_call: TRBJ2-3; clone_size: few; v_call: TRBV5-8; cdr3_aa: CASSFGELAGPSGDTQYF; cdr3_nt: TGTGCCAGCAGCTTCGGGGAACTAGCGGGGCCATCCGGGGATACGCAGTATTTT
d_call: NA; j_call: TRBJ2-3; clone_size: few; v_call: TRBV13; cdr3_aa: CASRTPLATDTQYF; cdr3_nt: TGTGCCAGCAGGACTCCTTTAGCTACAGATACGCAGTATTTT
d_call: NA; j_call: TRBJ1-2; clone_size: few; v_call: TRBV7-9; cdr3_aa: CASSFSGRDGYTF; cdr3_nt: TGTGCCAGCAGCTTCTCGGGGAGGGATGGCTACACCTTC
d_call: NA; j_call: TRBJ1-5; clone_size: once; v_call: TRBV12-5; cdr3_aa: CASGLVLGRVGNQPQHF; cdr3_nt: TGTGCTAGTGGTTTGGTACTGGGCAGGGTGGGCAATCAGCCCCAGCATTTT
d_call: NA; j_call: TRBJ1-1; clone_size: NA; v_call: TRBV20-1; cdr3_aa: CSGGYATEAFF; cdr3_nt: TGCAGTGGCGGGTACGCCACTGAAGCTTTCTTT
d_call: NA; j_call: TRBJ2-7; clone_size: NA; v_call: TRBV5-1; cdr3_aa: CASSLAAGSSYEQYF; cdr3_nt: TGCGCCAGCAGCTTGGCTGCGGGGAGCTCCTACGAGCAGTACTTC
d_call: NA; j_call: TRBJ1-1; clone_size: few; v_call: TRBV28; cdr3_aa: CASSLTGRPEAFF; cdr3_nt: TGTGCCAGCAGTTTAACAGGGCGGCCTGAAGCTTTCTTT
d_call: TRBD1; j_call: TRBJ2-7; clone_size: NA; v_call: TRBV28; cdr3_aa: CASSLYFRDSPYEQYF; cdr3_nt: TGTGCCAGCAGTTTATACTTCCGGGACAGCCCCTACGAGCAGTACTTC
d_call: NA; j_call: TRBJ2-7; clone_size: NA; v_call: TRBV18; cdr3_aa: CASSLTEYEQYF; cdr3_nt: TGTGCCAGCTCGCTTACAGAATACGAGCAGTACTTC
d_call: TRBD1; j_call: TRBJ1-2; clone_size: few; v_call: TRBV4-2; cdr3_aa: CASSQFHDRGDGYTF; cdr3_nt: TGTGCCAGCAGCCAATTTCACGACAGGGGCGATGGCTACACCTTC
d_call: TRBD2; j_call: TRBJ2-3; clone_size: few; v_call: TRBV30; cdr3_aa: CASSGGGDTQYF; cdr3_nt: TGTGCCTCTAGCGGGGGGGGAGATACGCAGTATTTT
d_call: NA; j_call: TRBJ2-1; clone_size: NA; v_call: TRBV19; cdr3_aa: CASSKHADEQFF; cdr3_nt: TGTGCCAGTAGTAAACACGCGGATGAGCAGTTCTTC
d_call: NA; j_call: TRBJ2-5; clone_size: few; v_call: TRBV27; cdr3_aa: CASSYQGGTQYF; cdr3_nt: TGTGCCAGCAGTTACCAGGGCGGGACCCAGTACTTC
d_call: TRBD2; j_call: TRBJ2-3; clone_size: NA; v_call: TRBV27; cdr3_aa: CASKIAGGRGTQYF; cdr3_nt: TGTGCCAGCAAAATAGCGGGGGGGCGGGGTACGCAGTATTTT
d_call: TRBD2; j_call: TRBJ2-1; clone_size: NA; v_call: TRBV11-2; cdr3_aa: CASSLDPGGLLHEQFF; cdr3_nt: TGTGCCAGCAGCTTAGATCCGGGGGGACTTCTCCATGAGCAGTTCTTC
d_call: TRBD1; j_call: TRBJ2-5; clone_size: NA; v_call: TRBV29-1; cdr3_aa: CSVDRGTGKETQYF; cdr3_nt: TGCAGCGTTGATCGGGGGACAGGGAAAGAGACCCAGTACTTC
d_call: TRBD1; j_call: TRBJ1-5; clone_size: few; v_call: TRBV29-1; cdr3_aa: CSVRDSSNQPQHF; cdr3_nt: TGCAGCGTCCGGGACAGTAGCAATCAGCCCCAGCATTTT
d_call: NA; j_call: TRBJ1-5; clone_size: NA; v_call: TRBV18; cdr3_aa: CASSAGGSQPQHF; cdr3_nt: TGTGCCAGCTCCGCCGGGGGATCTCAGCCCCAGCATTTT
d_call: NA; j_call: TRBJ1-1; clone_size: NA; v_call: TRBV5-6; cdr3_aa: CASSLSGPEAFF; cdr3_nt: TGTGCCAGCAGCTTGAGTGGCCCTGAAGCTTTCTTT
d_call: NA; j_call: TRBJ2-6; clone_size: NA; v_call: TRBV6-1; cdr3_aa: CARRVTGANVLTF; cdr3_nt: TGTGCCAGGAGGGTTACTGGGGCCAACGTCCTGACTTTC
d_call: TRBD1; j_call: TRBJ2-1; clone_size: once; v_call: TRBV7-2; cdr3_aa: CASSVQQGAPYNEQFF; cdr3_nt: TGTGCCAGCAGCGTACAGCAGGGGGCCCCCTACAATGAGCAGTTCTTC
d_call: TRBD1; j_call: TRBJ1-1; clone_size: NA; v_call: TRBV11-3; cdr3_aa: CASMGQGNTEAFF; cdr3_nt: TGTGCCAGCATGGGACAGGGAAACACTGAAGCTTTCTTT
d_call: NA; j_call: TRBJ2-7; clone_size: once; v_call: TRBV28; cdr3_aa: CASSLLGGASYEQYF; cdr3_nt: TGTGCCAGCAGTTTGCTTGGGGGGGCCTCCTACGAGCAGTACTTC
d_call: NA; j_call: TRBJ1-2; clone_size: NA; v_call: TRBV30; cdr3_aa: CAWSVKNRYYGYTF; cdr3_nt: TGCGCCTGGAGTGTAAAGAACAGGTACTATGGCTACACCTTC
d_call: NA; j_call: TRBJ2-1; clone_size: few; v_call: TRBV28; cdr3_aa: CASSLQPSSNEQFF; cdr3_nt: TGTGCCAGCAGTTTACAGCCTAGCAGCAATGAGCAGTTCTTC
d_call: NA; j_call: TRBJ2-3; clone_size: few; v_call: TRBV29-1; cdr3_aa: CSVAPRGAAKGGATDTQYF; cdr3_nt: TGCAGCGTGGCCCCACGAGGGGCCGCGAAAGGAGGGGCCACAGATACGCAGTATTTT